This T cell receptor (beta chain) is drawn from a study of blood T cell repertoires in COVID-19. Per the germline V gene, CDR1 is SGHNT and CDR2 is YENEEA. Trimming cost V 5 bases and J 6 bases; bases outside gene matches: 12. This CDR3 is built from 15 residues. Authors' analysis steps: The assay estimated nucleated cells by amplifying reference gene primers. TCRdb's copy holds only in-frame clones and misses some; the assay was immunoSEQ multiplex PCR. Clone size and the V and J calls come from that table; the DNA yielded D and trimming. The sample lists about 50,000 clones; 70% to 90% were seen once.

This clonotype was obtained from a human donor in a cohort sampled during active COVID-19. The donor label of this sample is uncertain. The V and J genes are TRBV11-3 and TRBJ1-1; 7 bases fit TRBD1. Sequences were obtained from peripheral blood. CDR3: CASSPLGTAPSEAFF. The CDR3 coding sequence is TGTGCCAGCAGCCCACTCGGGACAGCGCCTTCTGAAGCTTTCTTT.